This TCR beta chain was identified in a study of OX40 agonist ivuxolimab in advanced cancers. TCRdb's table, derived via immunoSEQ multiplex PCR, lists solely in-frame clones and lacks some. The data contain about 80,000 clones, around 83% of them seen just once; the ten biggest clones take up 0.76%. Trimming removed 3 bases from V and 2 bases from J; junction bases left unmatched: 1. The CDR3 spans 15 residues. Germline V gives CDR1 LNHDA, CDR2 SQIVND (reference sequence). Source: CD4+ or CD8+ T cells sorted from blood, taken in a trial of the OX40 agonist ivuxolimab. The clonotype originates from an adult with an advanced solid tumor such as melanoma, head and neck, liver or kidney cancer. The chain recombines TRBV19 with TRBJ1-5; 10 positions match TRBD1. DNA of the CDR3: TGTGCCAGTAGTATCGGGACAGGGGGCAATCAGCCCCAGCATTTT. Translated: CASSIGTGGNQPQHF.